These 8 T cell receptor beta chains share one sample of origin, sequenced in a study of spatial heterogeneity in lung cancer. General observations from the study: Higher tumor mutation counts went along with higher counts of expanded intratumoral alpha and beta TCRs.

No antigen is known for these receptors. Time point reported: sample taken at primary tumor resection. One entry per CDR3 protein results from TCRdb running MiXCR on the 5' RACE reads. The sample holds 3,300 or so distinct CDR3 sequences, under 8.5% seen once. The sequenced sample was lung tumor tissue, obtained at surgery. Every receptor here comes from a male donor with early-stage non-small cell lung cancer.

This clonotype is medium-sized in the sample. The chain joins TRBV29-1 to TRBJ1-1, with D maybe TRBD1 (5 bases). CDR1 SQVTM and CDR2 ANQGSEA come from the germline V gene. The CDR3 is 12 residues long. DNA for the CDR3: TGCAGGGGGGTAAACAATCGCACTGAAGCTTTCTTT. It is translated as CRGVNNRTEAFF. Filled out from reference TRBV29-1 and TRBJ1-1, the complete variable domain reads SAVISQKPSRDICQRGTSLTIQCQVDSQVTMMFWYRQQPGQSLTLIATANQGSEATYESGFVIDKFPISRPNLTFSTLTVSNMSPEDSSIYLCRGVNNRTEAFFGQGTRLTVV.

The chain recombines TRBV7-8 with TRBJ1-1, with TRBD1 as a possible D gene (6 bases). Looked up from germline, CDR1 is SGHVS and CDR2 is FQNEAQ. V was pared by 5 bases and J by 1 base, with 11 bases between. The CDR3 has 14 amino acids. The CDR3, as DNA: TGTGCCAGCAGCCCCGGGGGGGCGAACACTGAAGCTTTCTTT. It encodes CASSPGGANTEAFF.

In its sample, this clonotype ranks as medium-sized. DNA of the CDR3: TGCGCCAGCAGTTCACGGGGGAGTGACTATGGCTACACCTTC. Its translation: CASSSRGSDYGYTF. The rearrangement joins TRBV5-1 to TRBJ1-2; possible D gene TRBD1, 5 bases. Trimming removed 5 bases from V and 3 bases from J, with 14 bases in between. Germline V gives CDR1 SGHRS, CDR2 YFSETQ. CDR3 length equals 14 residues.

The chain is built from TRBV9 and TRBJ1-4; 7 bases are shared with TRBD1. The CDR3 totals 14 residues. Germline V gene lookup returns CDR1 SGDLS and CDR2 YYNGEE. V was clipped by 4 bases and J by 4 bases; unmatched bases: 4. The CDR3, as DNA: TGTGCCAGCAGCCGGGGGGACAGTAATGAAAAACTGTTTTTT. Residues: CASSRGDSNEKLFF.

Relative to its sample, this clonotype is medium-sized (0.01 to 0.1%). This may be a read error, as it is one base from a much larger clone. The V and J genes are TRBV6-5 and TRBJ2-1; 10 nucleotides agree with TRBD2. The length of the CDR3 is 13 residues. Germline V lookup: CDR1 MNHEY, CDR2 SVGAGI. After removal of 7 bases from V and 8 bases from J, the junction contained 5 bases not matched to a gene. The CDR3 nucleotides read TGTGCCAGCATCCCTAGCGGGAGTGATGAGCAGTTCTTC. This sequence encodes CASIPSGSDEQFF.

This clonotype was observed many times. The gene calls are TRBV18 and TRBJ1-5; D is perhaps TRBD1 (5 bases). Trimming took off 3 bases at V and 4 bases at J, with 13 bases between the two ends. This CDR3 is 15 amino acids long. Germline CDR1 and CDR2: KGHSH and LQKENI. In DNA, the CDR3 is TGTGCCAGCTCACCCACCGGGACGGGGAATCAGCCCCAGCATTTT. It codes for CASSPTGTGNQPQHF.

This clonotype ranks as medium-sized (0.01 to 0.1%). The rearrangement joins TRBV29-1 to TRBJ2-5; 9 bases agree with TRBD2. Trimming took 3 bases from V and 9 from J; bases not matched to a gene: 11. The CDR3 is made up of 14 amino acids. Germline V gives CDR1 SQVTM, CDR2 ANQGSEA. The CDR3 loop reads CSVDLPIAGVPQYF. The CDR3, as DNA: TGCAGCGTTGATCTTCCCATAGCGGGAGTCCCCCAGTACTTC.

The rearrangement links TRBV5-5 to TRBJ2-6, with 8 nucleotides matching TRBD2. The CDR3 totals 15 residues. Looked up from germline, CDR1 is SGHKS and CDR2 is YYEKEE (reference sequence). V gave up 5 bases and J gave up 4 bases; unmatched junction bases: 5. CDR3 in DNA: TGTGCCAGCAGATCGCGGGGGGCCGGGGCCAACGTCCTGACTTTC. It specifies CASRSRGAGANVLTF.